This T cell receptor (beta chain) came from a study of T cell repertoires in cytomegalovirus infection. The germline V gene encodes CDR1 SGHVS and CDR2 FQNEAQ. The V gene end was trimmed by 5 bases and the J gene end by 3 bases; junction bases not matched to a gene: 5. The CDR3 sequence is 15 residues long. Points from the study as a whole: CMV-specific TCR beta clonotypes restricted by HLA-C were the ones dominating the ex vivo response.

This clonotype was observed a few times. Its antigen is unidentified. One entry per CDR3 protein, called by TCRdb with MiXCR from the reads. The data hold approximately 340,000 distinct CDR3 sequences, with just under 30% observed a single time. This chain uses TRBV7-8 with TRBJ2-1, with 9 bases matching TRBD1. The source material was cultured PBMCs, sampled from culture after CMV antigen stimulation. The TCR sequence derives from a human donor in good health (CMV status not recorded). Some clones in this sample may be carry-over from other donors' samples. The CDR3 nucleotides are TGTGCCAGCAGCATAGGACAGGGGAACTACAATGAGCAGTTCTTC. Translation: CASSIGQGNYNEQFF.